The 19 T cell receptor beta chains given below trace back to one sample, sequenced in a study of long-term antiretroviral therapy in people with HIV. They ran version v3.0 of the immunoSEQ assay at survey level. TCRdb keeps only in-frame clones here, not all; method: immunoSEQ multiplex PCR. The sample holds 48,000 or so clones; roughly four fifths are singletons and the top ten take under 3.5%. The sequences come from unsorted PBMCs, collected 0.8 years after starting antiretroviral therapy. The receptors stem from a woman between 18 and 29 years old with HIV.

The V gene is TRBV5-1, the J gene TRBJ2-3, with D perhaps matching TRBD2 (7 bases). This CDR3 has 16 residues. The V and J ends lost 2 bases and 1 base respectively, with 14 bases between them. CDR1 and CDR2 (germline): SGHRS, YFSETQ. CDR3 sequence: CASSLGGAMGTDTQYF. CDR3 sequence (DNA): TGCGCCAGCAGCTTAGGGGGGGCCATGGGCACAGATACGCAGTATTTT.

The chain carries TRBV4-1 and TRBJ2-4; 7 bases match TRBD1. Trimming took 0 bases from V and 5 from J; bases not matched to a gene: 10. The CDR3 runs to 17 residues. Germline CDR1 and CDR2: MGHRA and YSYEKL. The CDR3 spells CASSQDLPGGAQNIQYF. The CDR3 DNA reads TGCGCCAGCAGCCAAGATCTCCCAGGGGGTGCCCAAAACATTCAGTACTTC.

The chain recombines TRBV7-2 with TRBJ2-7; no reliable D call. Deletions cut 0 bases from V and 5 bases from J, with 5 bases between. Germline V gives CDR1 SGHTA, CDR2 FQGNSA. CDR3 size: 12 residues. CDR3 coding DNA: TGTGCCAGCAGCTTAGCCAAAAACGAGCAGTACTTC. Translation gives CASSLAKNEQYF.

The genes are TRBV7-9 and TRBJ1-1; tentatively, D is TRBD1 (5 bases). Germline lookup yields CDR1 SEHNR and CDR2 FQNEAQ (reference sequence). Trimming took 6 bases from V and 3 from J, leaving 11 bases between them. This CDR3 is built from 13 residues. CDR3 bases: TGTGCCAGCAGTCGTGGAGGGGACACTGAAGCTTTCTTT. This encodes CASSRGGDTEAFF.

The CDR3 sequence: CATSVRPSRPGQGYNEQFF. CDR3 sequence (DNA): TGTGCCACCAGCGTCCGTCCATCCCGACCGGGACAGGGATACAATGAGCAGTTCTTC. The V call is TRBV15, the J call TRBJ2-1; TRBD1 matches 9 bases. The V gene end was trimmed by 5 bases and the J gene end by 4 bases; junction bases not matched to a gene: 18. The CDR3 is made up of 19 amino acids. The germline gives CDR1 LNHNV, CDR2 YYDKDF (reference sequence).

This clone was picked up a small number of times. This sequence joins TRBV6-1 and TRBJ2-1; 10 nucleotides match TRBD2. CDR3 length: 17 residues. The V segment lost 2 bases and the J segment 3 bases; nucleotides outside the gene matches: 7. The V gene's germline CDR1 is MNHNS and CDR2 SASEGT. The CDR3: CASSEQGLATIYNEQFF. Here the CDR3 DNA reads TGTGCCAGCAGTGAACAGGGACTAGCGACTATCTACAATGAGCAGTTCTTC.

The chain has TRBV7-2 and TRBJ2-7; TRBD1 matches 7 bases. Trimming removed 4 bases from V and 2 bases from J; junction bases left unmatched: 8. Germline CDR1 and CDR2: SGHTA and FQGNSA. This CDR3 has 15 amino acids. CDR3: CASSSRRQGTYEQYF. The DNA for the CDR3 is TGTGCCAGCAGCTCCCGACGACAGGGAACCTACGAGCAGTACTTC.

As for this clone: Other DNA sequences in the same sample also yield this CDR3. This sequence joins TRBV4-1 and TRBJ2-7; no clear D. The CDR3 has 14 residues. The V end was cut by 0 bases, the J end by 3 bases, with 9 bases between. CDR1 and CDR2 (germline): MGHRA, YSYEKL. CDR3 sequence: CASSQDQVGYEQYF. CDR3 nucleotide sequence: TGCGCCAGCAGCCAAGATCAGGTGGGCTACGAGCAGTACTTC.

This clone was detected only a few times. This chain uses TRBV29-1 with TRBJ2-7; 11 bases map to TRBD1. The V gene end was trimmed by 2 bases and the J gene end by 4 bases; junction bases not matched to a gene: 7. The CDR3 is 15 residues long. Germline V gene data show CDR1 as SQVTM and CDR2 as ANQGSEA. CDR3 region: CSVEKADRGLYEQYF. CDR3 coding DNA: TGCAGCGTTGAAAAGGCGGACAGGGGGCTATACGAGCAGTACTTC.

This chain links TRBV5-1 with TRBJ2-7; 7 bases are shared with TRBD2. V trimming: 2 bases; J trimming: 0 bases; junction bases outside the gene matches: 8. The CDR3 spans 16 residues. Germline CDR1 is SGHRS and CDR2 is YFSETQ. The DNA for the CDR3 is TGCGCCAGCAGCTTTGTTAGCGGGCCCTCCTCCTACGAGCAGTACTTC. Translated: CASSFVSGPSSYEQYF.

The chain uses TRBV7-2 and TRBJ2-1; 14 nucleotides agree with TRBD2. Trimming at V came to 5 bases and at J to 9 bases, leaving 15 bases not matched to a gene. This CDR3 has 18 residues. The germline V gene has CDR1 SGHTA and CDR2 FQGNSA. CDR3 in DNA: TGTGCCAGCAGCCCCAATCTTCGACTAGCGGGAGGGCCGGGTGAGCAGTTCTTC. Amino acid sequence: CASSPNLRLAGGPGEQFF.

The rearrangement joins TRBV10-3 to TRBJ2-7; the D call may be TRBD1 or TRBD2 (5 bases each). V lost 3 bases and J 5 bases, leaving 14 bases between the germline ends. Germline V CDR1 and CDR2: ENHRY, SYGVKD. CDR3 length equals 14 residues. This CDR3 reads CAISDLGVTHEQYF. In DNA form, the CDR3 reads TGTGCCATCAGTGACTTGGGGGTAACCCACGAGCAGTACTTC.

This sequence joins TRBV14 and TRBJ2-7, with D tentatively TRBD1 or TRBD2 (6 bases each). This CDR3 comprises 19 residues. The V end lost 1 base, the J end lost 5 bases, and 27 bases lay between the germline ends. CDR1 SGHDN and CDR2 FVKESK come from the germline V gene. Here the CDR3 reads CASSQARRVGGTRGHEQYF. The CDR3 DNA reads TGTGCCAGCAGCCAAGCCAGACGGGTTGGGGGCACGCGGGGCCACGAGCAGTACTTC.

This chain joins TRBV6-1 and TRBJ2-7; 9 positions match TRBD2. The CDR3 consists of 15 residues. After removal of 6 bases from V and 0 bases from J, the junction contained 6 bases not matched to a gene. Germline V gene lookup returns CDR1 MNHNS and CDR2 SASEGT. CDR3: CASRGASGASYEQYF. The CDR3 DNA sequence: TGTGCCAGCAGAGGGGCTAGCGGGGCCTCCTACGAGCAGTACTTC.

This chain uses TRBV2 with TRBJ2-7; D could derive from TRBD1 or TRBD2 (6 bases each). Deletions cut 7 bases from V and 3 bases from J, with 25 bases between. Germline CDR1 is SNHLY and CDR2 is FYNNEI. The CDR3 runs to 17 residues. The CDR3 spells CASTEGGTLVRFYEQYF. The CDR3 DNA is TGTGCCAGCACCGAGGGGGGAACCTTGGTCCGCTTCTACGAGCAGTACTTC.

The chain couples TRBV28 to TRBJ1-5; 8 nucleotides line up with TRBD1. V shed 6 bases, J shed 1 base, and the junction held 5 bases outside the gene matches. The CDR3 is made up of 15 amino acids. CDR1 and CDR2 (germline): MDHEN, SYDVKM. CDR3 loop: CASSLQGGSNQPQHF. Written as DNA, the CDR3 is TGTGCCAGCAGCCTACAGGGGGGGAGCAATCAGCCCCAGCATTTT.

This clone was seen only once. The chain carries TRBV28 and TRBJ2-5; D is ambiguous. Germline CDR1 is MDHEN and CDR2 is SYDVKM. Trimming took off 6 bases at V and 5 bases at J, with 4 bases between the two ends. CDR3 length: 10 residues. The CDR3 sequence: CASRKETQYF. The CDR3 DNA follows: TGTGCCAGCAGGAAGGAGACCCAGTACTTC.

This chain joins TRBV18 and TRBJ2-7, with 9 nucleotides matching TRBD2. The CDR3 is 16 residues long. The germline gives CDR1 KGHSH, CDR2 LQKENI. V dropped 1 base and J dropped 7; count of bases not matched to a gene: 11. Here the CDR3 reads CASSPLPAGGVGEQYF. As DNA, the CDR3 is TGTGCCAGCTCACCACTACCAGCGGGGGGCGTTGGGGAGCAGTACTTC. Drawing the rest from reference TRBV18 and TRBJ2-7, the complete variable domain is NAGVMQNPRHLVRRRGQEARLRCSPMKGHSHVYWYRQLPEEGLKFMVYLQKENIIDESGMPKERFSAEFPKEGPSILRIQQVVRGDSAAYFCASSPLPAGGVGEQYFGPGTRLTVT.

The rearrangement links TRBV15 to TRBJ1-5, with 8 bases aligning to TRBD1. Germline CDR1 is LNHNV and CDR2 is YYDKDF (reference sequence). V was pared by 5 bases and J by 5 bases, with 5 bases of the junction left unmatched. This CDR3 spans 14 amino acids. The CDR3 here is CATSRDRGDQPQHF. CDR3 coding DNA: TGTGCCACCAGCCGCGACAGGGGAGATCAGCCCCAGCATTTT. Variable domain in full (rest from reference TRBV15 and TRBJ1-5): DAMVIQNPRYQVTQFGKPVTLSCSQTLNHNVMYWYQQKSSQAPKLLFHYYDKDFNNEADTPDNFQSRRPNTSFCFLDIRSPGLGDTAMYLCATSRDRGDQPQHFGDGTRLSIL.